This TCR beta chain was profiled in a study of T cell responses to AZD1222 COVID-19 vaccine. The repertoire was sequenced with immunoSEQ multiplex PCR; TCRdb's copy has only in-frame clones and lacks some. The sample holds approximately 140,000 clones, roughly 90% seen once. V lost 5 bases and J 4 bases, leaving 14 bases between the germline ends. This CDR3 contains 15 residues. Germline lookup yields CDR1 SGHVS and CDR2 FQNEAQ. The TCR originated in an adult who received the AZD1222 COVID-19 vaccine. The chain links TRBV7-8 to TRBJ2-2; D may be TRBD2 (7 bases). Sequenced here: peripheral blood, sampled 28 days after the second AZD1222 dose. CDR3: CASSREGGSTGELFF. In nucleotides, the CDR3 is TGTGCCAGCAGCCGAGAGGGGGGGAGCACCGGGGAGCTGTTTTTT. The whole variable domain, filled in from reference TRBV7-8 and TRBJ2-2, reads GAGVSQSPRYKVAKRGQDVALRCDPISGHVSLFWYQQALGQGPEFLTYFQNEAQLDKSGLPSDRFFAERPEGSVSTLKIQRTQQEDSAVYLCASSREGGSTGELFFGEGSRLTVL.